This TCR beta chain is drawn from a study of blood T cell repertoires in COVID-19. Study-wide background: Acute and convalescent COVID-19 specimens originated in the United States, Italy and Spain.

Sequencing used immunoSEQ multiplex PCR; TCRdb keeps in-frame clones, though not all of them. The sample shows roughly 37,000 clones, about 85% of them seen only once. The germline gives CDR1 MNHEY, CDR2 SVGEGT. This CDR3 region has 14 residues. V lost 0 bases, J lost 10 bases, and 15 bases lay in between. Specimen: peripheral blood. The rearrangement links TRBV6-2 or TRBV6-3 to TRBJ1-1; no reliable D call. This TCR was recovered from a human donor in a cohort sampled during active COVID-19. The chain's CDR3 is CASSYSTDWARAFF. The CDR3 DNA reads TGTGCCAGCAGTTACTCGACGGATTGGGCGAGAGCTTTCTTT.